The 2 T cell receptor beta chains given below trace back to one sample, sequenced in a study of blood T cells in healthy people across ages. A second PCR of roughly 6 to 12 cycles used a sample-barcoded 5' primer and a J-beta primer mix. One entry per CDR3 protein, called by TCRdb with MiXCR from the 5' RACE reads. This repertoire shows over 700,000 distinct CDR3 sequences, just under 25% found once; its top ten account for more than 8.5%. These data were also filed under a second study, of T cells of mothers and their children.

The sample was blood. These receptors were collected from a boy aged 5-17 years in good health.

In its sample, this clonotype was seen a few times. The rearrangement links TRBV9 to TRBJ2-6; the D gene is possibly TRBD1 (6 bases). The CDR3 has 15 amino acids. Trimming pared 4 bases from V and 4 bases from J, leaving 12 bases between. The germline V gene has CDR1 SGDLS and CDR2 YYNGEE. The CDR3 bases are TGTGCCAGCAGCATCACAGGGACAGGGGCCAACGTCCTGACTTTC. It codes for CASSITGTGANVLTF.

This clonotype occurred a few times. CDR3 loop: CASSQEGTATNEKLFF. The CDR3 nucleotides read TGCGCCAGCAGCCAAGAGGGAACTGCAACTAATGAAAAACTGTTTTTT. The chain has TRBV4-3 and TRBJ1-4; the D is unclear. The germline gives CDR1 LGHNA, CDR2 YSLEER. The CDR3 loop spans 16 amino acids. Trimming stripped 0 bases from V and 0 bases from J, with 8 bases between.